Following are 23 T cell receptor beta chains from one sample sequenced in a study of CD4 T cells in relation to SARS-CoV-2 and coronaviruses. Clones were read by immunoSEQ multiplex PCR, and TCRdb kept only the in-frame ones, dropping some. The sample records approximately 60,000 clones, roughly 94% being singletons. Sequencing used naive CD4+ T cells from PBMCs. Subset of the sample: naive CD4+ T cells isolated by negative enrichment. These TCRs come from an adult with COVID-19.

This chain uses TRBV14 with TRBJ2-7; TRBD2 matches 8 bases. V was pared by 1 base and J by 2 bases, with 10 bases of the junction left unmatched. Germline V CDR1 and CDR2: SGHDN, FVKESK. This CDR3 is built from 17 residues. The CDR3 DNA reads TGTGCCAGCAGCCAAGGTATGGGACTAGTATACGCCTACGAGCAGTACTTC. Protein: CASSQGMGLVYAYEQYF.

V is TRBV10-3 and J is TRBJ2-5, with 7 nucleotides matching TRBD1. Unmatched junction bases numbered 5, after V lost 10 bases and J lost 0 bases. Germline assignment: CDR1 ENHRY and CDR2 SYGVKD. CDR3 length equals 13 residues. The DNA for the CDR3 is TGTGCCAGTACACAGGGGAACCAAGAGACCCAGTACTTC. It encodes CASTQGNQETQYF.

The V and J genes are TRBV7-9 and TRBJ2-2; 7 bases are shared with TRBD2. The CDR3 runs 16 residues. Germline lookup yields CDR1 SEHNR and CDR2 FQNEAQ (reference sequence). V dropped 1 base and J dropped 5; count of bases not matched to a gene: 7. The CDR3 region is CASSLVTGGVTGELFF. The CDR3, as DNA: TGTGCCAGCAGCTTAGTTACGGGAGGAGTTACCGGGGAGCTGTTTTTT.

A remark on this clone: The sample carries other DNA sequences with the same CDR3. The chain is built from TRBV12-3 or TRBV12-4 and TRBJ2-7, with no clear D. The CDR3 has 11 amino acids. V lost 1 base to trimming and J lost 4 bases, with 2 bases between them. The CDR3 loop reads CASSLGYEQYF. The CDR3 bases are TGTGCCAGCAGTTTAGGATACGAGCAGTACTTC.

The V and J genes are TRBV3-1 (or the pseudogene TRBV3-2) and TRBJ2-3; a possible D gene is TRBD2 (5 bases). Germline V gives CDR1 LGHDT, CDR2 YNNKEL (reference sequence). Deletions cut 2 bases from V and 5 bases from J, with 11 bases between. CDR3 length: 14 amino acids. In DNA, the CDR3 is TGTGCCAGCAGCCAATTCTTGAGCGGAGATACGCAGTATTTT. Protein product: CASSQFLSGDTQYF.

The gene calls are TRBV6-5 and TRBJ2-7; unclear D gene. The CDR3 is made up of 11 amino acids. CDR1 and CDR2 from the germline V gene are MNHEY and SVGAGI. The ends were cut back, 6 bases at V and 0 bases at J, with 3 bases in the middle. CDR3 loop: CASRLSYEQYF. The CDR3 DNA follows: TGTGCCAGCAGACTCTCCTACGAGCAGTACTTC.

J is TRBJ1-6 and V is TRBV28; D remains ambiguous. Deletions cut 4 bases from V and 0 bases from J, with 4 bases between. Germline-derived CDR1 and CDR2 are MDHEN and SYDVKM. The CDR3 has 14 amino acids. The CDR3 DNA follows: TGTGCCAGCAGTTCTAGCTCCTATAATTCACCCCTCCACTTT. Amino acids: CASSSSSYNSPLHF.

The chain is built from TRBV28 and TRBJ1-5; TRBD1 matches at 7 bases. The CDR3 spans 17 residues. The germline V gene encodes CDR1 MDHEN and CDR2 SYDVKM. The V gene end was trimmed by 2 bases and the J gene end by 6 bases; junction bases not matched to a gene: 13. The CDR3 here is CASSLGKGGFGRQPQHF. The CDR3 DNA sequence: TGTGCCAGCAGTTTAGGAAAAGGGGGCTTCGGACGTCAGCCCCAGCATTTT.

The chain combines TRBV7-9 with TRBJ2-7; D is perhaps TRBD2 (5 bases). V was cut by 2 bases and J by 0 bases, with 20 bases left in between. Looked up from germline, CDR1 is SEHNR and CDR2 is FQNEAQ (reference sequence). The CDR3 consists of 18 residues. The CDR3 protein is CASSLQGSVRKNSYEQYF. The DNA for the CDR3 is TGTGCCAGCAGCTTACAAGGTAGCGTACGAAAGAACTCCTACGAGCAGTACTTC.

The CDR3 DNA is TGTGCCACCAGTGATTCCGGGACAGGGATAGGCGGGGAGCTGTTTTTT. Its translation is CATSDSGTGIGGELFF. This chain joins TRBV24-1 and TRBJ2-2, with TRBD1 matching 9 bases. Looked up from germline, CDR1 is KGHDR and CDR2 is SFDVKD. The CDR3 is 16 amino acids. J gave up 7 bases and V 2 bases, and 7 bases lay outside the gene matches.

The chain couples TRBV5-1 to TRBJ2-7, with a possible D match to TRBD2 (5 bases). The CDR3 has 12 residues. The V gene lost 7 bases and the J gene lost 6 bases, with 14 bases spanning the gap. The germline V gene encodes CDR1 SGHRS and CDR2 YFSETQ. The CDR3 spells CASGPGSGEQYF. The CDR3 DNA follows: TGCGCCAGCGGGCCTGGGAGCGGCGAGCAGTACTTC.

About this clone itself: A read error may produce the germline difference seen at one junction end. The chain couples TRBV11-2 to TRBJ2-3, with D unresolved. Germline V CDR1 and CDR2: SGHAT, FQNNGV. The CDR3 is 11 residues long. The CDR3 loop is CASTLLDTQYF. CDR3 in DNA: TGTGCCAGCACCTTACTAGATACGCAGTATTTT.

The V and J genes are TRBV7-2 and TRBJ2-1; the D gene is possibly TRBD1 (5 bases). With 5 bases removed from V and 0 bases from J, the gap between germline ends came to 14 bases. The germline CDR1 and CDR2 sequences are SGHTA and FQGNSA. The CDR3 spans 16 residues. This CDR3 is CASSHRQSPSYNEQFF. The CDR3 DNA is TGTGCCAGCAGCCACCGACAGTCACCCTCCTACAATGAGCAGTTCTTC.

The rearrangement uses TRBV9 and TRBJ2-4, with 10 bases lining up with TRBD1. There are 15 residues in the CDR3. In germline, CDR1 is SGDLS, CDR2 YYNGEE. V lost 1 base and J lost 8; bases outside the gene matches: 6. The CDR3 is CASSVRQGAGDIQYF. The CDR3 nucleotides are TGTGCCAGCAGCGTAAGACAGGGGGCGGGGGACATTCAGTACTTC.

The chain couples TRBV11-2 to TRBJ2-7, with 10 bases matching TRBD2. V was pared by 2 bases and J by 6 bases, with 4 bases of the junction left unmatched. The length of the CDR3 is 14 residues. From germline, CDR1 is SGHAT and CDR2 FQNNGV. The CDR3 sequence is CASSLRLAGTEQYF. CDR3 sequence (DNA): TGTGCCAGCAGCTTAAGACTAGCGGGTACCGAGCAGTACTTC.

This chain uses TRBV11-3 with TRBJ2-7; D is uncertain. The CDR3 length is 13 residues. Germline V CDR1 and CDR2: SGHNT, YENEEA. Trimming removed 0 bases from V and 6 bases from J, with 9 bases in between. DNA of the CDR3: TGTGCCAGCAGCTTAGATCGAGGTTCCGAGCAGTACTTC. Residues: CASSLDRGSEQYF.

The chain links TRBV7-2 to TRBJ2-7, with D possibly being TRBD2 (5 bases). The V end was cut by 2 bases, the J end by 3 bases, with 8 bases between. Germline-derived CDR1 and CDR2 are SGHTA and FQGNSA. The length of the CDR3 is 13 residues. CDR3 bases: TGTGCCAGCAGCTTAATTCGGGACTACGAGCAGTACTTC. Protein product: CASSLIRDYEQYF.

The V gene is TRBV19, the J gene TRBJ2-5; D is undetermined. V lost 3 bases and J lost 3, with 14 bases in between. Per germline, CDR1 LNHDA and CDR2 SQIVND (reference sequence). The CDR3 consists of 15 residues. The CDR3 DNA is TGTGCCAGTAGTATTTTGGGCACCGCAGAAGAGACCCAGTACTTC. It encodes CASSILGTAEETQYF.

This chain joins TRBV11-2 and TRBJ2-5, with 11 bases lining up with TRBD2. With V trimmed by 4 bases and J by 3 bases, 10 bases remained unmatched. CDR1 and CDR2 from the germline V gene are SGHAT and FQNNGV. The CDR3 is 17 residues long. For the CDR3, the DNA is TGTGCCAGCAGCTGGCACCTCGTACTAGCGGGAGAAGAGACCCAGTACTTC. This sequence encodes CASSWHLVLAGEETQYF.

The J gene is TRBJ2-1, the V gene TRBV6-2 or TRBV6-3, with unresolved D. V was pared by 0 bases and J by 7 bases, with 7 bases between. The CDR3 runs to 13 residues. The germline gives CDR1 MNHEY, CDR2 SVGEGT. Here the CDR3 DNA reads TGTGCCAGCAGTTACTCGAAAGCTAATGAGCAGTTCTTC. Translation: CASSYSKANEQFF.

This rearrangement joins TRBV29-1 to TRBJ2-1; D not certain. This CDR3 is built from 12 residues. Trimming left V 1 base short and J 8 bases short, with 9 bases between. Germline values: CDR1 SQVTM, CDR2 ANQGSEA. CDR3 bases: TGCAGCGTTGAAGGGTCTGGCGATGAGCAGTTCTTC. This gives the protein CSVEGSGDEQFF.

The gene calls are TRBV2 and TRBJ2-6, with a possible D match to TRBD2 (6 bases). In germline, CDR1 is SNHLY, CDR2 FYNNEI. The CDR3 extends over 15 amino acids. V shed 4 bases and J shed 3 bases, with 10 bases lying between them. The CDR3 spells CASSALRGGANVLTF. The CDR3 nucleotides read TGTGCCAGCAGTGCTTTGCGGGGTGGGGCCAACGTCCTGACTTTC.

A single count supports this clone. V gene TRBV5-5 combines with J gene TRBJ1-1, with D possibly matching TRBD1 (5 bases). The CDR3 is 14 amino acids. Germline CDR1 reads SGHKS; CDR2 reads YYEKEE (reference sequence). With 1 base removed from V and 0 bases from J, the gap between germline ends came to 7 bases. In DNA form, the CDR3 reads TGTGCCAGCAGCTTGTTAGGGGTGAACACTGAAGCTTTCTTT. Translation: CASSLLGVNTEAFF.